The source of this TCR beta chain is a study of shared clonotypes between healthy human individuals. Terminally differentiated effector memory CD45RA+ cells were excluded by CCR7 positive selection of CD45RO-negative cells. The J segment lost 3 bases and the V segment lost 5 bases, leaving 6 bases of the junction unmatched. The V gene's germline CDR1 is SGHNT and CDR2 YYREEE (reference sequence). The CDR3 runs 15 residues. Concerning this clone: What it binds is not known.

The study, taken as a whole, reports: Genetic and exposure-history diversity was limited by the small donor number. Clonotypes shared by all four sorted-subset donors had higher generation probabilities than non-shared clonotypes.

The protocol was immunoSEQ multiplex PCR, while the TCRdb copy is restricted to in-frame clones and leaves out a portion. Of some 2,000,000 clones in the sample, about 95% were seen once. The chain carries TRBV5-4 and TRBJ2-2; 8 bases are a match to TRBD2. The sequence was collected from a man younger than 35 in good health. Sequencing was carried out using naive CD8+ T cells sorted from blood. Written as DNA, the CDR3 is TGTGCCAGCAGTTATGGGACTAGTGACACCGGGGAGCTGTTTTTT. It translates to CASSYGTSDTGELFF.